The rows below give T cell receptor beta chains drawn from one sample of a study of blood T cell repertoires in COVID-19. Here immunoSEQ multiplex PCR was the method, and the copy in TCRdb shows in-frame clones only, minus some. The table records roughly 260,000 clones, more than 70% of them present only once. Sequencing was carried out using peripheral blood. The receptor source for this set is a woman in her thirties or forties who had recovered from COVID-19. CDR3s include the opening cysteine and the closing phenylalanine or tryptophan. The D gene is left open where the match is weak. Only some rows state a clone size, as once, few, many or a class for expanded clones.

15 TRBJ2-7 . TRBD2 TRBV10-3 TGTGCCATCAGTGTTGCTAGCGGCACCTCCTACGAGCAGTACTTC CAISVASGTSYEQYF
14 TRBJ2-5 . . TRBV24-1 TGTGCCACCAGTGATTTAGGAGGGGAGGAGACCCAGTACTTC CATSDLGGEETQYF
18 TRBJ1-5 . . TRBV19 TGTGCCAGTAGCCAGGGTAGGGTATTCGTATTAGGCAATCAGCCCCAGCATTTT CASSQGRVFVLGNQPQHF
13 TRBJ1-4 once . TRBV5-1 TGCGCCAGCTGCGGGGAGGACTCAGGAAAACTGTTTTTT CASCGEDSGKLFF
16 TRBJ1-4 . . TRBV5-8 TGTGCCAGCAGCTTTCCCGGTCAGGCGAATAATGAAAAACTGTTTTTT CASSFPGQANNEKLFF
14 TRBJ2-7 . TRBD1 TRBV6-2/TRBV6-3 TGTGCCAGCAGTTCCCGGACAGGACTCTACGAGCAGTACTTC CASSSRTGLYEQYF
14 TRBJ1-4 . . TRBV6-5 TGTGCCAGCAGAGCGGGAGGATGGGGTGAAAAACTGTTTTTT CASRAGGWGEKLFF
14 TRBJ2-7 many . TRBV6-2/TRBV6-3 TGTGCCAGCAGTTACGCGATCGTTTCCTACGAGCAGTACTTC CASSYAIVSYEQYF
14 TRBJ1-2 . . TRBV4-1 TGCGCCAGCAGCCAGCGGGACGCCGGAGGCGGCTACACCTTC CASSQRDAGGGYTF
16 TRBJ2-5 . TRBD2 TRBV5-8 TGTGCCAGCAGCTTGACCGGGACTAGCGGGGCGGAGACCCAGTACTTC CASSLTGTSGAETQYF
14 TRBJ2-3 . . TRBV4-1 TGCGCCAGCAGCTACGGACACAGCACAGATACGCAGTATTTT CASSYGHSTDTQYF
16 TRBJ2-7 once . TRBV13 TGTGCCAGCAGCTTAGGCGGACACACCGTTTCCTACGAGCAGTACTTC CASSLGGHTVSYEQYF
16 TRBJ1-2 . TRBD1 TRBV19 TGTGCCAGTAGTCGTGGGGGGCCGGGACAGATATATGGCTACACCTTC CASSRGGPGQIYGYTF
15 TRBJ1-6 . TRBD1 TRBV18 TGTGCCAGCTCACCACCGGGACAGCTCAATTCACCCCTCCACTTT CASSPPGQLNSPLHF
16 TRBJ2-7 . . TRBV27 TGTGCCAGCAGTCCCCCCCGGTGGGCGGGGACGGGCGAGCAGTACTTC CASSPPRWAGTGEQYF
13 TRBJ2-7 . . TRBV14 TGTGCCAGCAGCCCGATAGCACCCAACGAGCAGTACTTC CASSPIAPNEQYF
18 TRBJ1-2 . TRBD1 TRBV19 TGTGCCAGTAGTATAGCCGGACAGGGGGCGTGGGGTAACTATGGCTACACCTTC CASSIAGQGAWGNYGYTF
15 TRBJ1-4 few . TRBV6-5 TGTGCCAGCAGCCTCGGCGGGCAATATTTCGAAAAACTGTTTTTT CASSLGGQYFEKLFF
14 TRBJ2-3 once . TRBV5-1 TGCGCCAGCAGCTTGCAGGACACCACAGATACGCAGTATTTT CASSLQDTTDTQYF
13 TRBJ2-5 . . TRBV30 TGTGCCTGGAGTGTCGGGGGGCCAGAGACCCAGTACTTC CAWSVGGPETQYF
17 TRBJ2-5 . . TRBV19 TGTGCCAGTAGTATAGGGGGCAGGGGACCGTACCAGGAGACCCAGTACTTC CASSIGGRGPYQETQYF
14 TRBJ2-5 . TRBD2 TRBV19 TGTGCCAGTAGTTCCCGGACTAGACAAGAGACCCAGTACTTC CASSSRTRQETQYF
13 TRBJ2-2 . . TRBV6-4 TGTGCCAGCAGTGGGACAAACACCGGGGAGCTGTTTTTT CASSGTNTGELFF
13 TRBJ1-5 . . TRBV6-5 TGTGCCAGCTTAGGACAGTCCGGACAGCCCCAGCATTTT CASLGQSGQPQHF
15 TRBJ1-5 . . TRBV18 TGTGCCAGCTCGAATTTGGAGGGTCCAAATCAGCCCCAGCATTTT CASSNLEGPNQPQHF
13 TRBJ2-3 . TRBD1 TRBV7-2 TGTGCCAGCAGCTTAGACAGGGGAGATACGCAGTATTTT CASSLDRGDTQYF
16 TRBJ2-1 . TRBD1 TRBV24-1 TGTGCCACCAGTGATTTAACCCAGGGGGCTCGGAATGAGCAGTTCTTC CATSDLTQGARNEQFF
15 TRBJ2-2 . TRBD2 TRBV7-2 TGTGCCAGCTCTCCACAGGGACTAGCGGCCGGGGAGCTGTTTTTT CASSPQGLAAGELFF
15 TRBJ1-2 . . TRBV5-4 TGTGCCAGCAGCTTGGGGACAGAGAGGTACTATGGCTACACCTTC CASSLGTERYYGYTF
13 TRBJ1-2 . . TRBV10-3 TGTGCCATCAGCGACGGGATTAACTATGGCTACACCTTC CAISDGINYGYTF
13 TRBJ2-1 . TRBD2 TRBV4-3 TGCGCCAGCAGCCAAGGGGGGGGCAATGAGCAGTTCTTC CASSQGGGNEQFF
10 TRBJ1-5 . TRBD1 TRBV29-1 TGCAGACAGGGGGATCAGCCCCAGCATTTT CRQGDQPQHF
15 TRBJ1-2 . . TRBV19 TGTGCCAGTAGTATAGATTCCCGAACGACAGGAGGCTACACCTTC CASSIDSRTTGGYTF
14 TRBJ2-7 . . TRBV2 TGTGCCAGCAGTGGGAGTAGCGTGGGAAACGAGCAGTACTTC CASSGSSVGNEQYF
15 TRBJ2-7 once TRBD2 TRBV5-1 TGCGCCAGCAGCGTACAGCGGGGGGAGGGCTACGAGCAGTACTTC CASSVQRGEGYEQYF
17 TRBJ1-2 . TRBD1 TRBV11-3 TGTGCCAGCAGCTCCAGGACAGGGGATACAAGGAACTATGGCTACACCTTC CASSSRTGDTRNYGYTF
15 TRBJ1-5 . TRBD1 TRBV5-5 TGTGCCAGCAGCCCAACCGGGACAGGGTTTCAGCCCCAGCATTTT CASSPTGTGFQPQHF
15 TRBJ1-4 . TRBD1 TRBV25-1 TGTGCCAGCAGTGGGTGGACAGGGTTTAATGAAAAACTGTTTTTT CASSGWTGFNEKLFF
16 TRBJ2-1 . TRBD2 TRBV3-1/TRBV3-2 TGTGCCAGCAGCCGAGGACTAGCGGGGAACTACAATGAGCAGTTCTTC CASSRGLAGNYNEQFF
15 TRBJ2-3 once TRBD2 TRBV28 TGTGCCAGCGGCTTCTCGGGAGGAGGGACAGATACGCAGTATTTT CASGFSGGGTDTQYF
12 TRBJ2-7 . . TRBV28 TGTGCCAGCAGCCGAGAGCGCTACGAGCAGTACTTC CASSRERYEQYF
14 TRBJ2-5 . TRBD2 TRBV28 TGTGCCAGCAGTAGTCCGGGACTAGACGGGACCCAGTACTTC CASSSPGLDGTQYF
16 TRBJ2-3 . TRBD2 TRBV5-1 TGCGCCAGCAGCGTCGGGACTAGCGGGGGGGTTGATACGCAGTATTTT CASSVGTSGGVDTQYF
17 TRBJ1-4 . TRBD1 TRBV7-2 TGTGCCAGCAGCCCGTCCCGGGACAGGGGGAATAATGAAAAACTGTTTTTT CASSPSRDRGNNEKLFF
15 TRBJ2-5 . . TRBV7-2 TGTGCCAGCAGCTTAGAATGGGGCGGGGCAGAGACCCAGTACTTC CASSLEWGGAETQYF